These 3 T cell receptor beta chains originate from one sample sequenced in a study of T cells after yellow fever vaccination. TCRdb ran MiXCR on the 5' RACE reads and lists one entry per CDR3 protein. The sample has 500,000 to 650,000 distinct CDR3 sequences; around 17% are singletons. The sample was PBMCs, taken about 5 days after the first yellow fever vaccination. These receptor sequences come from a man aged 18-30 years who received the YFV17D yellow fever vaccine.

The rearrangement links TRBV7-3 to TRBJ2-3; 7 nucleotides agree with TRBD2. The V gene's germline CDR1 is SGHTA and CDR2 FQGTGA. The J segment lost 2 bases and the V segment lost 5 bases, leaving 10 bases of the junction unmatched. The CDR3 has 16 residues. CDR3 nucleotides: TGTGCCAGCAGCGACCTGAGCGGGGTATCCACAGATACGCAGTATTTT. It is translated as CASSDLSGVSTDTQYF.

The chain uses TRBV29-1 and TRBJ1-1, with 8 nucleotides matching TRBD1. The germline CDR1 and CDR2 sequences are SQVTM and ANQGSEA. Unmatched junction bases numbered 8, after V lost 6 bases and J lost 5 bases. This CDR3 spans 13 amino acids. Here the CDR3 DNA reads TGCAGCGTAGCCGACAGGGGCGGGACTGAAGCTTTCTTT. Translated, it gives CSVADRGGTEAFF.

This clonotype was detected only once. The gene calls are TRBV30 and TRBJ2-4, with 10 bases fitting TRBD2. With V trimmed by 8 bases and J by 3 bases, 7 bases remained unmatched. CDR1 and CDR2 (germline): GTSNPN, SVGIG (reference sequence). This CDR3 has 14 amino acids. The CDR3 loop is CALYVAGGKNIQYF. The CDR3 coding sequence is TGTGCCCTTTATGTAGCGGGGGGCAAAAACATTCAGTACTTC.